The table lists the clone carrying this TCR beta chain with a few counts. CDR3 length equals 14 residues. V shed 6 bases and J shed 5 bases, with 15 bases lying between them. CDR1 and CDR2 (germline): SEHNR, FQNEAQ (reference sequence). Construction of TCR beta libraries relied on iRepertoire HTBI primers and on Arm-PCR targeting CDR3 regions. TCRdb called the multiplex PCR reads again in MiXCR, with one record for every CDR3 protein. The sample holds hundreds of thousands of distinct CDR3 sequences, 15% to 20% seen once. The sample comes from a study of regulatory T cells in long-lasting Graves disease. Time point given: newly diagnosed GD, antithyroid drugs for less than 3 months. Extracted PBMC RNA gave rise to the TCR library. This sample also appeared in a second study, on T cells in Graves' hyperthyroidism and ophthalmopathy.

The chain carries TRBV7-9 and TRBJ2-3, with D possibly matching TRBD2 (7 bases). The source of this sequence is a man aged 18 to 30 with Graves disease. The sample in question was peripheral blood mononuclear cells (PBMCs), obtained at new diagnosis, from a patient treated with antithyroid drugs. The CDR3 sequence: CASSYQRGQDTQYF. As DNA, the CDR3 is TGTGCCAGCAGTTACCAGCGGGGACAAGATACGCAGTATTTT. Supplemented by reference TRBV7-9 and TRBJ2-3, the full variable domain reads DTGVSQNPRHKITKRGQNVTFRCDPISEHNRLYWYRQTLGQGPEFLTYFQNEAQLEKSRLLSDRFSAERPKGSFSTLEIQRTEQGDSAMYLCASSYQRGQDTQYFGPGTRLTVL.